The following is a TCR beta chain sequence with its context. Its antigen is not known. Trimming cost V 1 base and J 6 bases; bases outside gene matches: 10. The CDR3 extends over 17 amino acids. The germline gives CDR1 MGHRA, CDR2 YSYEKL. The sample is drawn from a study of T cell responses to AZD1222 COVID-19 vaccine. Points from the study as a whole: Two doses of AZD1222 preceded a rise in Spike-specific TCR breadth and depth. Unmutated variant regions are reportedly targeted by nearly half of spike-specific TCRs.

Assay used: immunoSEQ multiplex PCR; TCRdb lists only in-frame clones, some missing. Counted here are roughly 150,000 clones, approximately 94% occurring once; the ten biggest clones make up more than 8.5%. V usage is TRBV4-1 and J usage is TRBJ2-1; 9 bases are a match to TRBD1. The source was peripheral blood, collected on day 0 of AZD1222 vaccination. This clonotype originated in an adult in good health. The CDR3 DNA follows: TGCGCCAGCAGCCAAGGAAAGGGACAGGGAAGGTCCAATGAGCAGTTCTTC. This translates into CASSQGKGQGRSNEQFF.